This TCR beta chain is from a study of T cell responses to AZD1222 COVID-19 vaccine. General study findings and limits: Only 5 or 6 individuals given AZD1222 were seropositive at baseline. Sampling captured repertoires only after the peak T cell response. The donor cohort was predominantly white British with a female majority, and clonal diversity may have been underestimated.

Sequenced by immunoSEQ multiplex PCR; TCRdb stores in-frame clones only, minus some. Of roughly 180,000 clones detected, around 90% appear once; the ten largest clones hold about 2.5%. Regarding this clone: Its antigen is as yet unknown.

The source of this sequence is an adult in good health. This sample comprised peripheral blood, obtained on day 0 of AZD1222 vaccination.

The chain's CDR3 is CASSLGGWGYTF. The CDR3 region has the DNA TGTGCCAGCTCCCTGGGGGGATGGGGCTACACCTTC. The V gene is TRBV28, the J gene TRBJ1-2; D perhaps matches TRBD1 (5 bases). The CDR3 has 12 residues. Germline lookup yields CDR1 MDHEN and CDR2 SYDVKM. The germline V and J ends were trimmed by 8 bases and 8 bases, with 15 bases remaining between them.